This TCR beta chain was identified in a study of blood T cell repertoires in COVID-19. Sequencing used immunoSEQ multiplex PCR; TCRdb keeps in-frame clones, though not all of them. The sample yields fewer than 80,000 clones, around 74% seen once. This TCR came from a woman of 80 years or more with acute or convalescent COVID-19. Material for sequencing was peripheral blood.

The chain's CDR3 is CASSSSAGYYGEQFF. The CDR3 DNA reads TGTGCCAGCAGCTCGTCGGCAGGGTATTATGGTGAGCAGTTCTTC. The gene calls are TRBV5-4 and TRBJ2-1; D is perhaps TRBD1 (5 bases). This CDR3 has 15 amino acids. Trimming cost V 3 bases and J 9 bases, with 19 bases left between them. The germline gives CDR1 SGHNT, CDR2 YYREEE (reference sequence).